This T cell receptor beta chain was captured in a study of T cell responses to AZD1222 COVID-19 vaccine. Study-level points and caveats: Among AZD1222 vaccinees, only six or seven were seropositive at baseline.

Trimming cost V 1 base and J 7 bases, with 13 bases left between them. Germline CDR1 is MNHEY and CDR2 is SMNVEV (reference sequence). The CDR3 length is 14 residues. The repertoire was sequenced with immunoSEQ multiplex PCR; TCRdb's copy has only in-frame clones and lacks some. The sample has about 90,000 clones, around 91% seen once. A word on this clone: Its antigen is still unknown.

The source is an adult in good health. The gene calls are TRBV27 and TRBJ1-2; perhaps TRBD1 as D (5 bases). Sample: peripheral blood, taken on day 0 of MenACWY control vaccination. The CDR3 is CASSLLRGLGGYTF. The CDR3 coding sequence is TGTGCCAGCAGTTTATTAAGGGGCTTAGGTGGCTACACCTTC.